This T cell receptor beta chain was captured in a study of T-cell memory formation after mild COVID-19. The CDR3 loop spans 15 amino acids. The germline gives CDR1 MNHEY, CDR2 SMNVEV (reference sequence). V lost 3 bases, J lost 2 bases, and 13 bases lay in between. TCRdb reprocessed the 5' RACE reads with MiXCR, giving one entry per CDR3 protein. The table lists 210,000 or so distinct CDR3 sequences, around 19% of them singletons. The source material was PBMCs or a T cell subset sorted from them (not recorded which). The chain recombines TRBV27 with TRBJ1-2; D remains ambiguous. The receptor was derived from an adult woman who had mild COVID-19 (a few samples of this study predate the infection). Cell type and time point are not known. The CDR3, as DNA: TGTGCCAGCAGTTTTGTGCCGGGATTAAACTATGGCTACACCTTC. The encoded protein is CASSFVPGLNYGYTF.